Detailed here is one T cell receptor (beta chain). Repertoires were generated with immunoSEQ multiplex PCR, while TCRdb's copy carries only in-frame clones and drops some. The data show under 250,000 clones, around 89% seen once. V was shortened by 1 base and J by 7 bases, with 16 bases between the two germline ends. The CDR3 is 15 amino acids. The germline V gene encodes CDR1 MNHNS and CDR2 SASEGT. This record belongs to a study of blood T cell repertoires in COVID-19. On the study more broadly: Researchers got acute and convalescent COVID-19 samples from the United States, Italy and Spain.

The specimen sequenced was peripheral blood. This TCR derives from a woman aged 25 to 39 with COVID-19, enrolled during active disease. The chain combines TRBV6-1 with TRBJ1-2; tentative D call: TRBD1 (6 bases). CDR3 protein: CASSEEDAGAGGYTF. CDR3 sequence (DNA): TGTGCCAGCAGTGAAGAGGATGCGGGGGCTGGTGGCTACACCTTC.